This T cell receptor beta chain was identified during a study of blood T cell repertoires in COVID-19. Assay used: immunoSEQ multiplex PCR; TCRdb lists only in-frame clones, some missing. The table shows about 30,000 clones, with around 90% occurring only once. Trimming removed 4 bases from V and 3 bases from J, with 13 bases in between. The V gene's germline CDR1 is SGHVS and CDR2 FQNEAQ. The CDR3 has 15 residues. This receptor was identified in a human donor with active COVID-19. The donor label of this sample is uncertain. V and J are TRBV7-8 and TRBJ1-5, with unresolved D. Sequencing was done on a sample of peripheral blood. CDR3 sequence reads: CASSSARRFNQPQHF. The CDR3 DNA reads TGTGCCAGCAGCTCCGCGAGGCGGTTCAATCAGCCCCAGCATTTT.